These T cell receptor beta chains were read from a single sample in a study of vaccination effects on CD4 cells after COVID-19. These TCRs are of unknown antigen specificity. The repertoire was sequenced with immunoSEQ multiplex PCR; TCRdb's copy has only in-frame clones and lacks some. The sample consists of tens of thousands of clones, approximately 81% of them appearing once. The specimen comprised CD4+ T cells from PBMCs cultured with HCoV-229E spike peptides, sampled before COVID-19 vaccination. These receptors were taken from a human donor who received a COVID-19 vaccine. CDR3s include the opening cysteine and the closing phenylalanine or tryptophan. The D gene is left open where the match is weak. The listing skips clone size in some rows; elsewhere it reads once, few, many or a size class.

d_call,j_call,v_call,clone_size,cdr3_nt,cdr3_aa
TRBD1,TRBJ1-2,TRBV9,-,TGTGCCAGCAGCGTATCGACAGGGGGCTATTATGGCTACACCTTC,CASSVSTGGYYGYTF
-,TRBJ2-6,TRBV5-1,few,TGCGCCAGCAGCTTGGCGCGGACAGCCACTGTTTGGGCCAACGTCCTGACTTTC,CASSLARTATVWANVLTF
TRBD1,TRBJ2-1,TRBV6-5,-,TGTGCCAGCAGTAGGGGACAGGCCTCCTACAATGAGCAGTTCTTC,CASSRGQASYNEQFF
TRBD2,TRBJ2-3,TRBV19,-,TGTGCCAGTAGGCCGGGACTAGCATTCGGTGATACGCAGTATTTT,CASRPGLAFGDTQYF
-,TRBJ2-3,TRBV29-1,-,TGCAGCGTTGAAGACACTAGCACAGATACGCAGTATTTT,CSVEDTSTDTQYF
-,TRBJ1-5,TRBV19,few,TGTGCCAGTAGTAGTTCGAGGGGGCAGCCCCAGCATTTT,CASSSSRGQPQHF
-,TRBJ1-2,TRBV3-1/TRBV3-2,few,TGTGCCAGCAGCCAAACACGGAGTGGCTACACCTTC,CASSQTRSGYTF
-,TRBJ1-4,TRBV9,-,TGTGCCAGCAGCCCCACAGGGTATGGAGAAAAACTGTTTTTT,CASSPTGYGEKLFF
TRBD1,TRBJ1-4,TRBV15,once,TGTGCCACCAGCAGGCTGCAGGGGGTGACTAATGAAAAACTGTTTTTT,CATSRLQGVTNEKLFF
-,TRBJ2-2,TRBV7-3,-,TGTGCCAGCAGCAGGGGGTCGGGGAACACCGGGGAGCTGTTTTTT,CASSRGSGNTGELFF
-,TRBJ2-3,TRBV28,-,TGTGCCAGCACCGCCGTTTGGGCTACCAGCACAGATACGCAGTATTTT,CASTAVWATSTDTQYF
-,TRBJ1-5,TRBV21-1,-,TGTGCCAGCATCCCGAAAGGGGTACCCTGCAATCAGCCCCAGCATTTT,CASIPKGVPCNQPQHF
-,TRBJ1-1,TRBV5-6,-,TGTGCCAGCACCGGTTTTGGGCGGAGGGTTAACACTGAAGCTTTCTTT,CASTGFGRRVNTEAFF
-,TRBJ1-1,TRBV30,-,TGTGCGATCTCCAAGGGGAACGTGAACACTGAAGCTTTCTTT,CAISKGNVNTEAFF
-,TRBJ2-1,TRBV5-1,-,TGCGCCAGCAGAGCACAGGGACAAGACAATGAGCAGTTCTTC,CASRAQGQDNEQFF
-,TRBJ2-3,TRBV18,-,TGTGCCAGCTCACCACTAGCGGTTAGCACAGATACGCAGTATTTT,CASSPLAVSTDTQYF
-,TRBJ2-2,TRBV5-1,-,TGCGCCAGCAGCAGTCTAAGCGCGAACACCGGGGAGCTGTTTTTT,CASSSLSANTGELFF
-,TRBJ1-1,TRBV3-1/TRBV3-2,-,TGTGCCAGCAGCCATAGAAGGGTCCAGAACACTGAAGCTTTCTTT,CASSHRRVQNTEAFF
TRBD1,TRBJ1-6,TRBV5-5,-,TGTGCCAGCAGCTTGGTTCAGGGGGACTCACCCCTCCACTTT,CASSLVQGDSPLHF
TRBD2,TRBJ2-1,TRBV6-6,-,TGTGCCACCCTTCCGTTAGCGGGAGGGTACAATGAGCAGTTCTTC,CATLPLAGGYNEQFF
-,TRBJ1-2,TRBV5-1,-,TGCGCCAGCAGCTCCGTGGACAGTTATGGCTACACCTTC,CASSSVDSYGYTF
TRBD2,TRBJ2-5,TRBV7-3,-,TGTGCCAGCAGCCAGGGACTAGCGGGGGGCCAAGAGACCCAGTACTTC,CASSQGLAGGQETQYF
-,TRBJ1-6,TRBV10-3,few,TGTGCCATCAGTGAGTCGGCAGGGTACCTTAGTTCACCCCTCCACTTT,CAISESAGYLSSPLHF
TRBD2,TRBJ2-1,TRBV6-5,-,TGTGCCAGCACCCACAGGGCTAGCGGGGGTAATGAGCAGTTCTTC,CASTHRASGGNEQFF
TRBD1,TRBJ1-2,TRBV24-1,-,TGTGCCACCAGTGATTTTGGCCAGGGGGGCAACTATGGCTACACCTTC,CATSDFGQGGNYGYTF
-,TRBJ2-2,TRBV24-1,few,TGTGCCTCAGCTTATGGAGGCGGGGAGCTGTTTTTT,CASAYGGGELFF
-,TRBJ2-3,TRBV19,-,TGTGCCAGTAGGGCGAGAGTGAACACAGATACGCAGTATTTT,CASRARVNTDTQYF
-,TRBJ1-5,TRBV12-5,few,TGTGCTAGTGGTTTGGTACTGGGGCTGGGGGATCAGCCCCAGCATTTT,CASGLVLGLGDQPQHF
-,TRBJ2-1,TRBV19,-,TGTGCCAGTAGTATAGTATACGGTAATGAGCAGTTCTTC,CASSIVYGNEQFF
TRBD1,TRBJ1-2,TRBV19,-,TGTGCCAGTAGTACAGCCGCCGGACAGGCCCCCTATGGCTACACCTTC,CASSTAAGQAPYGYTF
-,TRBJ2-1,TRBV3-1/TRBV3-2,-,TGTGCCAGCAGCCAGGGGGGCCGGTATGAGCAGTTCTTC,CASSQGGRYEQFF
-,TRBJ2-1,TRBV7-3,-,TGTGCCAGCAGCTATGTGGGCTCCTACAATGAGCAGTTCTTC,CASSYVGSYNEQFF
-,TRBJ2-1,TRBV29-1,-,TGCAGCGTTGAGAGGGGATACAATGAGCAGTTCTTC,CSVERGYNEQFF
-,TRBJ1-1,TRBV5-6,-,TGTGCCAGCAGCTATGGGAGGAACACTGAAGCTTTCTTT,CASSYGRNTEAFF
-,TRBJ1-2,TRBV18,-,TGTGCCAGCTCACCGGGCGGGGGACTCTATGGCTACACCTTC,CASSPGGGLYGYTF
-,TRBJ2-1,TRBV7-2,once,TGTGCCAGCAGTTCTCCCATGGGTGGTATGAGCTCCTACAATGAGCAGTTCTTC,CASSSPMGGMSSYNEQFF
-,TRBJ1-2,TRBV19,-,TGTGCCAGTAGTATGATGGAGGGGGTAGGCTATGGCTACACCTTC,CASSMMEGVGYGYTF
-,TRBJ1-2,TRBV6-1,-,TGTGCCAGCAGTGAAGCGAACAGCCTCTATGGCTACACCTTC,CASSEANSLYGYTF
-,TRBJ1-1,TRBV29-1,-,TGCAGCGCCCTGGACCTTAACACTGAAGCTTTCTTT,CSALDLNTEAFF
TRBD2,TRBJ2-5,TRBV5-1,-,TGCGCCAGCAGCTCCATTAGCGGGGGGGGAGAGACCCAGTACTTC,CASSSISGGGETQYF
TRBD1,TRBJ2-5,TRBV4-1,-,TGCGCCAGCAGCCAAGATCTAGGGGGCGGACAAGAGACCCAGTACTTC,CASSQDLGGGQETQYF
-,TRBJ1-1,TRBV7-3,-,TGTGCCAGCAGCTTAAGCGTGACAGAAGCTATTAACACTGAAGCTTTCTTT,CASSLSVTEAINTEAFF
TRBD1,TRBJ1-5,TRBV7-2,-,TGTGCCAGCAGCGTCCGGACAGGGGGGCATCAGCCCCAGCATTTT,CASSVRTGGHQPQHF
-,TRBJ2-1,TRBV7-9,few,TGTGCCAGCAGCTTACCCGGCCCATACAATGAGCAGTTCTTC,CASSLPGPYNEQFF
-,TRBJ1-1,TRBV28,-,TGTGCCAGCAGTCCTACACGGAACACTGAAGCTTTCTTT,CASSPTRNTEAFF
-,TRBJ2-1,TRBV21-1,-,TGTGCCAGCAGCAAATGGCCTCGGCGGGGGGTCAATGAGCAGTTCTTC,CASSKWPRRGVNEQFF
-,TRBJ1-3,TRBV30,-,TGTGCCTGCCGCCAGATCCGGGACTCTGGAAACACCATATATTTT,CACRQIRDSGNTIYF
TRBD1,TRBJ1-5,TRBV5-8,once,TGTGCCAGCAGCTTGGGGACAGGGGGACCATATAGCGGCAATCAGCCCCAGCATTTT,CASSLGTGGPYSGNQPQHF
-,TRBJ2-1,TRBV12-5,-,TGTGCTAGTGGTTTGGGTCAGGTCACCTACAATGAGCAGTTCTTC,CASGLGQVTYNEQFF
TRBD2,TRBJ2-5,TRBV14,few,TGTGCCAGCAGCCTTAGGTCATGGACTAGCGGGAAAGAGACCCAGTACTTC,CASSLRSWTSGKETQYF
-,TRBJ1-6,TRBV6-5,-,TGTGCCAGCAGTTACTCGGCAAGGCCACCCCTCCACTTT,CASSYSARPPLHF
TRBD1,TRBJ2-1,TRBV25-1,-,TGTGCCAGCAGTGGCACAGGGGGCGCATCCTACAATGAGCAGTTCTTC,CASSGTGGASYNEQFF
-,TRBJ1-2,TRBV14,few,TGTGCCAGCAGCCCAAGCAGTTATGGCTACACCTTC,CASSPSSYGYTF